This TCR beta chain was identified during a study of CD4+ T cells in melanoma. Study-level points and caveats: Neoantigen-specific CD4+ T cells in melanoma reportedly had diverse differentiation states. CD8+ T cell, macrophage and B cell function reportedly correlated with neoantigen-specific CD4+ T cells.

Of note for this clone: The antigen is unknown.

Clones were sequenced by immunoSEQ multiplex PCR, and TCRdb holds only the in-frame ones, with some missing. The sample includes some 110,000 clones, about nine tenths seen only once; the top ten take about 3.3%. V lost 2 bases and J lost 6, with 12 bases in between. Germline CDR1 and CDR2: SGDLS and YYNGEE. This CDR3 has 15 residues. Sequenced: peripheral blood. The chain employs TRBV9 and TRBJ1-6; a weak D match, TRBD1 (6 bases). The TCR originated in a human donor with melanoma. CDR3: CASSVEGVGNSPLHF. The CDR3 DNA sequence: TGTGCCAGCAGCGTTGAGGGGGTAGGTAATTCACCCCTCCACTTT.